This TCR beta chain was captured in a study of response to subunit inactivated influenza vaccine. TCRdb recomputed calls from the RT-PCR reads with MiXCR, one row per CDR3 protein. The data show about 520,000 distinct CDR3 sequences, 7.2% seen once. Study-level findings and limits: The authors suggested that every seasonal influenza vaccination recruits few new T cells.

Concerning this clonotype: Its specificity is not known.

The CDR3 loop spans 14 amino acids. Germline CDR1 is SGDLS and CDR2 is YYNGEE. The V end was cut by 3 bases, the J end by 5 bases, with 11 bases between. This TCR derives from a man aged 50-75 years who received an inactivated influenza vaccine. Sequences were derived from PBMCs from blood, sampled around 25 months after vaccination. V gene TRBV9 combines with J gene TRBJ1-4; D is possibly TRBD1 (5 bases). CDR3 nucleotide sequence: TGTGCCAGCAGCGACACCCCAGGGAATGAAAAACTGTTTTTT. It is translated as CASSDTPGNEKLFF. The full variable domain, its missing parts supplied by reference TRBV9 and TRBJ1-4, is DSGVTQTPKHLITATGQRVTLRCSPRSGDLSVYWYQQSLDQGLQFLIQYYNGEERAKGNILERFSAQQFPDLHSELNLSSLELGDSALYFCASSDTPGNEKLFFGSGTQLSVL.